This T cell receptor beta chain was documented in a study of graft-versus-host responses after intestinal transplantation. Findings and caveats of the study: Early after transplant, HvG declines were associated with peak levels of circulating GvH clones.

Germline assignment: CDR1 SGHRS and CDR2 YFSETQ. V lost 4 bases to trimming and J lost 5 bases; unmatched junction nucleotides: 7. There are 14 residues in the CDR3. Notes on this clone: Its antigen is not identified.

TCRdb's copy holds only in-frame clones and misses some; the assay was immunoSEQ multiplex PCR. Of tens of thousands of clones listed, about 95% are singletons. V is TRBV5-1 and J is TRBJ2-3; 7 bases are shared with TRBD2. The TCR sequence derives from a human donor who was the organ donor for an intestinal transplant. The specimen comprised unstimulated CD4+ T cells sorted from spleen or lymph node cells, sampled before transplant. The CDR3 DNA is TGCGCCAGCAGCGTAGGAAGCGGGGAAGATACGCAGTATTTT. This encodes CASSVGSGEDTQYF.